One T cell receptor beta chain is described in this entry. Rearranged V-D-J TRB sequences were amplified with a mixed TRB-A/B primer pool. One entry per CDR3 protein results from TCRdb running MiXCR on the multiplex PCR reads. The table includes around 13,000 distinct CDR3 sequences, less than 25% detected once. The data were taken from a study of T cell repertoires in aging, cancer and after chemotherapy. Peripheral blood genomic DNA, not sorted cells or RNA, was the template. The ends were cut back, 2 bases at V and 2 bases at J, with 12 bases in the middle. Looked up from germline, CDR1 is SGHTA and CDR2 is FQGNSA. The CDR3 spans 15 residues.

Sequencing was carried out using blood. This chain joins TRBV7-2 and TRBJ1-2, with D hard to call. This sequence originates from a human donor in good health. DNA of the CDR3: TGTGCCAGCAGCTTAACCCACCGCAGCAACTATGGCTACACCTTC. It encodes CASSLTHRSNYGYTF.